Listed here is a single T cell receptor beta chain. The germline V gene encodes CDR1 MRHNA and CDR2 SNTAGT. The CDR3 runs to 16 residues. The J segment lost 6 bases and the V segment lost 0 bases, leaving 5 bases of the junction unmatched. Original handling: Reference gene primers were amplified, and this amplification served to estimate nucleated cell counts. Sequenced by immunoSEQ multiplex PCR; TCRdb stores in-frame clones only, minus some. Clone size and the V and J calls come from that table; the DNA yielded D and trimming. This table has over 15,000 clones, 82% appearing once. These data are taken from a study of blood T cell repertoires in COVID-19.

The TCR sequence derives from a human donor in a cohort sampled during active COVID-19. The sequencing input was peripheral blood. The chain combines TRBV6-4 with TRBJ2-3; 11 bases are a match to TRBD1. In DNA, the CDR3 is TGTGCCAGCAGTGACTCCACCGGGACAGGGGGGGATACGCAGTATTTT. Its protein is CASSDSTGTGGDTQYF.